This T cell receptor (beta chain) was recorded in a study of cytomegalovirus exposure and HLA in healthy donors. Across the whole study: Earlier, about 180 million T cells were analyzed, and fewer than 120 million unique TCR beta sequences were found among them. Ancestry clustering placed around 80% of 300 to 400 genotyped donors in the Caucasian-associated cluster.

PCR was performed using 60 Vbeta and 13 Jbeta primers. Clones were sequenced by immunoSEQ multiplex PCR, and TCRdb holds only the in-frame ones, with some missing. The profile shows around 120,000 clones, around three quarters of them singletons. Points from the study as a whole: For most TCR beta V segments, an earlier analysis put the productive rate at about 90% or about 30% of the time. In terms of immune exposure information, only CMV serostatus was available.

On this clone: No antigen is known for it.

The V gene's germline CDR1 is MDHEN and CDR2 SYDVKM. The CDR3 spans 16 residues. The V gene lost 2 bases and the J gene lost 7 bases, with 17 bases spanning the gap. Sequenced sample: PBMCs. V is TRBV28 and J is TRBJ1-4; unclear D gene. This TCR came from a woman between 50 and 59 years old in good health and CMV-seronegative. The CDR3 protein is CASSLSRGSWSEKLFF. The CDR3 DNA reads TGTGCCAGCAGTTTAAGTAGAGGAAGTTGGAGTGAAAAACTGTTTTTT.